One sample yielded the 9 T cell receptor beta chains listed below, sequenced in a study of cytomegalovirus exposure and HLA in healthy donors. The PCR was carried out with 60 Vbeta primers and 13 Jbeta primers. TCRdb keeps only in-frame clones here, not all; method: immunoSEQ multiplex PCR. Seen here are roughly 150,000 clones, 68% observed once, and the top ten hold around 4.7%. Sequenced sample: PBMCs. These receptors were obtained from a man aged 55-75 years in good health and CMV-seronegative.

The chain joins TRBV5-5 to TRBJ1-5; 7 bases map to TRBD1. There are 15 residues in the CDR3. Trimming cost V 4 bases and J 4 bases; bases outside gene matches: 8. Germline V gene data show CDR1 as SGHKS and CDR2 as YYEKEE (reference sequence). The CDR3 nucleotides are TGTGCCAGCAGCCTGCGGACAGGTCCGAATCAGCCCCAGCATTTT. Translation: CASSLRTGPNQPQHF.

The chain employs TRBV15 and TRBJ1-1, with 7 bases identical to TRBD1. J lost 4 bases, V lost 1 base, and 6 bases had no gene match. CDR1 and CDR2 from the germline V gene are LNHNV and YYDKDF (reference sequence). The length of the CDR3 is 15 residues. CDR3 sequence reads: CATSRVRQGSTEAFF. The CDR3, as DNA: TGTGCCACCAGCAGAGTACGACAGGGCTCCACTGAAGCTTTCTTT. The full variable domain, rest sourced from reference TRBV15 and TRBJ1-1, is DAMVIQNPRYQVTQFGKPVTLSCSQTLNHNVMYWYQQKSSQAPKLLFHYYDKDFNNEADTPDNFQSRRPNTSFCFLDIRSPGLGDTAMYLCATSRVRQGSTEAFFGQGTRLTVV.

This clone was seen a few times. The chain couples TRBV5-4 to TRBJ2-5; TRBD1 matches 8 bases. The V gene's germline CDR1 is SGHNT and CDR2 YYREEE (reference sequence). The CDR3 spans 13 residues. The J segment lost 5 bases and the V segment lost 4 bases, leaving 4 bases of the junction unmatched. As DNA, the CDR3 is TGTGCCAGCAGCCGGACAGGGTGGGAGACCCAGTACTTC. Protein product: CASSRTGWETQYF.

This clone appeared a single time. This chain connects TRBV2 to TRBJ1-3, with D hard to call. V shed 5 bases and J shed 2 bases, with 4 bases lying between them. In germline, CDR1 is SNHLY, CDR2 FYNNEI. The CDR3 sequence is 12 residues long. In DNA form, the CDR3 reads TGTGCCAGCAGTATCACTGGAAACACCATATATTTT. Translating gives CASSITGNTIYF.

The chain uses TRBV30 and TRBJ1-1; D unclear. The V end was cut by 2 bases, the J end by 1 base, with 8 bases between. Germline V CDR1 and CDR2: GTSNPN, SVGIG (reference sequence). The CDR3 sequence is 13 residues long. The CDR3 DNA is TGTGCCTGGAGTTGGGCAAGGAACACTGAAGCTTTCTTT. Amino acids: CAWSWARNTEAFF.

CDR3 residues: CASRRTGSSYEQYF. CDR3 bases: TGTGCCAGCAGGAGGACGGGAAGCTCCTACGAGCAGTACTTC. The chain has TRBV6-1 and TRBJ2-7, with D maybe TRBD2 (5 bases). The CDR3 consists of 14 residues. Germline CDR1 reads MNHNS; CDR2 reads SASEGT. Trimming left V 6 bases short and J 0 bases short, with 12 bases between.

V is TRBV6-5 and J is TRBJ1-5, with a possible D match to TRBD1 (5 bases). The CDR3 length is 13 residues. Germline loops: CDR1 MNHEY, CDR2 SVGAGI. Trimming removed 5 bases from V and 2 bases from J, with 7 bases in between. CDR3 sequence (DNA): TGTGCCAGCAGTAGACAGCGCAATCAGCCCCAGCATTTT. Amino acid sequence: CASSRQRNQPQHF.

The chain recombines TRBV28 with TRBJ1-1; TRBD1 matches at 10 bases. The junction had 5 bases not matched to a gene; V was cut back by 4 bases and J by 0 bases. Germline V gives CDR1 MDHEN, CDR2 SYDVKM. This CDR3 comprises 16 residues. CDR3 region: CASSSPGQGMNTEAFF. CDR3 bases: TGTGCCAGCAGTTCCCCGGGACAGGGGATGAACACTGAAGCTTTCTTT.

This rearrangement joins TRBV11-2 to TRBJ1-4; D call uncertain. Germline V gene data show CDR1 as SGHAT and CDR2 as FQNNGV. Trimming removed 3 bases from V and 4 bases from J, with 15 bases in between. The CDR3 spans 16 residues. In DNA, the CDR3 is TGTGCCAGCAGCTTGTGGCGATGGAGAATTAATGAAAAACTGTTTTTT. Protein: CASSLWRWRINEKLFF. Together with reference TRBV11-2 and TRBJ1-4, the CDR3 gives the full variable domain: EAGVAQSPRYKIIEKRQSVAFWCNPISGHATLYWYQQILGQGPKLLIQFQNNGVVDDSQLPKDRFSAERLKGVDSTLKIQPAKLEDSAVYLCASSLWRWRINEKLFFGSGTQLSVL.